One and the same sample provided the 29 T cell receptor beta chains below, sequenced in a study of blood T cell repertoires in COVID-19. Only in-frame clones appear in the TCRdb table, and some are missing; sequencing was by immunoSEQ multiplex PCR. The table records a few hundred thousand clones, 65% to 90% of them present only once. The specimen was peripheral blood. The receptors shown here come from a man between 25 and 39 years old with active or convalescent COVID-19.

This chain joins TRBV19 and TRBJ2-7; TRBD1 agrees at 9 bases. J lost 3 bases, V lost 6 bases, and 12 bases had no gene match. In germline, CDR1 is LNHDA, CDR2 SQIVND (reference sequence). There are 16 residues in the CDR3. The CDR3 coding sequence is TGTGCCAGTAGCACAGGACCCGGGACAGGGAACTACGAGCAGTACTTC. Encoded protein: CASSTGPGTGNYEQYF. The complete variable domain, with remaining parts taken from reference TRBV19 and TRBJ2-7, reads DGGITQSPKYLFRKEGQNVTLSCEQNLNHDAMYWYRQDPGQGLRLIYYSQIVNDFQKGDIAEGYSVSREKKESFPLTVTSAQKNPTAFYLCASSTGPGTGNYEQYFGPGTRLTVT.

The J gene is TRBJ1-1, the V gene TRBV19; D is unclear. Trimming took 2 bases from V and 1 from J, leaving 5 bases between them. CDR1 LNHDA and CDR2 SQIVND come from the germline V gene (reference sequence). This CDR3 region has 13 residues. The DNA of the CDR3 is TGTGCCAGTAGTATAAACTGGAACACTGAAGCTTTCTTT. Translation gives CASSINWNTEAFF.

There are a few counts of this clone. The rearrangement uses TRBV19 and TRBJ2-2; 7 bases are shared with TRBD1. In germline, CDR1 is LNHDA, CDR2 SQIVND (reference sequence). CDR3 length: 16 residues. V dropped 3 bases and J dropped 6; count of bases not matched to a gene: 10. The CDR3 loop reads CASSIRQGVSSGELFF. For the CDR3, the DNA is TGTGCCAGTAGTATCCGACAGGGCGTTTCTTCCGGGGAGCTGTTTTTT. The full variable domain, in which reference TRBV19 and TRBJ2-2 provide the parts outside the CDR3, is DGGITQSPKYLFRKEGQNVTLSCEQNLNHDAMYWYRQDPGQGLRLIYYSQIVNDFQKGDIAEGYSVSREKKESFPLTVTSAQKNPTAFYLCASSIRQGVSSGELFFGEGSRLTVL.

In nucleotides, the CDR3 is TGTGCCAGCAGCCAAGATTCGGGTTACGAGCAGTACTTC. This sequence encodes CASSQDSGYEQYF. The rearrangement joins TRBV4-2 to TRBJ2-7, with D unclear. V dropped 0 bases and J dropped 4 bases, with 7 bases sitting between them. The CDR3 totals 13 residues. The germline CDR1 and CDR2 sequences are LGHNA and YNFKEQ.

V and J are TRBV4-1 and TRBJ1-2, with D possibly TRBD1 on 5 matching bases. Germline V lookup: CDR1 MGHRA, CDR2 YSYEKL. Trimming took 2 bases from V and 4 from J, leaving 14 bases between them. This CDR3 is built from 15 residues. The CDR3 sequence: CASSQSPGLGYGYTF. CDR3 nucleotides: TGCGCCAGCAGCCAAAGTCCAGGGTTGGGCTATGGCTACACCTTC.

A single count supports this clone. The chain combines TRBV25-1 with TRBJ2-3, with D tentatively TRBD2 (6 bases). Trimming cost V 7 bases and J 5 bases, with 13 bases left between them. The CDR3 extends over 13 amino acids. Germline CDR1 is MGHDK and CDR2 is SYGVNS. The CDR3: CASTRDFLDTQYF. The CDR3 nucleotides read TGTGCCAGCACCAGGGACTTTTTAGATACGCAGTATTTT.

The V call is TRBV4-3, the J call TRBJ1-3; perhaps TRBD1 as D (5 bases). Trimming left V 2 bases short and J 1 base short, with 9 bases between. Germline lookup yields CDR1 LGHNA and CDR2 YSLEER. The length of the CDR3 is 15 residues. CDR3 nucleotides: TGCGCCAGCAGCCAAACCTCAGGGTCTGGAAACACCATATATTTT. Translated: CASSQTSGSGNTIYF.

The V and J genes are TRBV13 and TRBJ2-7, with 8 bases identical to TRBD1. CDR1 and CDR2 from the germline V gene are PRHDT and FYEKMQ (reference sequence). The CDR3 totals 13 residues. Trimming cost V 4 bases and J 5 bases; bases outside gene matches: 4. The CDR3 protein is CASSSTGVDEQYF. CDR3 sequence (DNA): TGTGCCAGCAGCTCGACAGGGGTGGACGAGCAGTACTTC.

J is TRBJ1-2 and V is TRBV4-2; 7 nucleotides line up with TRBD1. The trim removed 1 base at V and 8 bases at J, leaving 10 bases unmatched. CDR3 length equals 15 residues. Germline V CDR1 and CDR2: LGHNA, YNFKEQ. The CDR3 DNA is TGTGCCAGCAGCCAAGGTACTACAGGGGTTTCAGGCTACACCTTC. This encodes CASSQGTTGVSGYTF.

This clone has only one observation. The chain uses TRBV12-5 and TRBJ1-3; a possible D gene is TRBD1 (6 bases). V was trimmed by 0 bases and J by 2 bases, leaving 14 bases between them. Germline loops: CDR1 LGHNT, CDR2 FRNRAP. The CDR3 runs 17 residues. CDR3 protein: CASGLVGGRGAGNTIYF. The CDR3 coding sequence is TGTGCTAGTGGTTTGGTCGGGGGGCGCGGTGCTGGAAACACCATATATTTT. Full variable domain (missing parts from reference TRBV12-5 and TRBJ1-3): DARVTQTPRHKVTEMGQEVTMRCQPILGHNTVFWYRQTMMQGLELLAYFRNRAPLDDSGMPKDRFSAEMPDATLATLKIQPSEPRDSAVYFCASGLVGGRGAGNTIYFGEGSWLTVV.

The rearrangement links TRBV29-1 to TRBJ1-2, with 9 bases identical to TRBD1. Looked up from germline, CDR1 is SQVTM and CDR2 is ANQGSEA. V shed 0 bases and J 1 base; nucleotides not matched to a gene: 12. The CDR3 length is 18 residues. The CDR3 reads CSVEDKNRTGEYNYGYTF. CDR3 in DNA: TGCAGCGTTGAAGATAAAAACAGGACAGGGGAGTATAACTATGGCTACACCTTC.

The chain links TRBV9 to TRBJ2-4, with TRBD2 matching 9 bases. The V segment lost 1 base and the J segment 5 bases; nucleotides outside the gene matches: 7. The germline gives CDR1 SGDLS, CDR2 YYNGEE. The CDR3 contains 16 residues. In nucleotides, the CDR3 is TGTGCCAGCAGCGTAATGAGCGGGGGGCCTCAAAACATTCAGTACTTC. Residues: CASSVMSGGPQNIQYF.

CDR3 sequence (DNA): TGTGCCAGCAGTGACTATGGTCTGCGGGGTTGGCTTGCGTTAACTGAAGCTTTCTTT. Translation: CASSDYGLRGWLALTEAFF. This chain uses TRBV6-4 with TRBJ1-1, with D unresolved. The length of the CDR3 is 19 residues. Trimming removed 1 base at V and 5 bases at J, with 26 bases between. CDR1 and CDR2 from the germline V gene are MRHNA and SNTAGT.

CDR3 sequence: CASSSAQGDSNQPQHF. Written as DNA, the CDR3 is TGTGCCAGTAGTAGCGCACAGGGGGATAGCAATCAGCCCCAGCATTTT. The chain links TRBV19 to TRBJ1-5, with TRBD1 matching over 8 bases. Germline loops: CDR1 LNHDA, CDR2 SQIVND (reference sequence). The ends lost 4 bases at V and 0 bases at J; junction bases unmatched: 5. The CDR3 spans 16 residues.

The chain recombines TRBV5-6 with TRBJ2-5; D might be TRBD1 (5 bases). The CDR3 extends over 13 amino acids. Trimming shortened V by 2 bases and J by 5 bases, and 10 bases separated the two germline ends. Germline V gene lookup returns CDR1 SGHDT and CDR2 YYEEEE. The CDR3 region is CASSLMGPETQYF. The DNA of the CDR3 is TGTGCCAGCAGCTTAATGGGGCCGGAGACCCAGTACTTC.

This clone was counted at least ten times. The rearrangement joins TRBV25-1 to TRBJ2-2, with 10 bases matching TRBD1. This CDR3 region has 13 residues. Germline V gene sequence: CDR1 MGHDK, CDR2 SYGVNS. The junction had 3 bases not matched to a gene; V was cut back by 7 bases and J by 7 bases. CDR3 DNA sequence: TGTGCCAGCAACGGACAGGGGGGCGGGGAGCTGTTTTTT. Translated, it gives CASNGQGGGELFF.

The V call is TRBV4-1, the J call TRBJ2-1, with 9 bases fitting TRBD2. Germline V gene data show CDR1 as MGHRA and CDR2 as YSYEKL. The CDR3 runs to 17 residues. The V segment lost 1 base and the J segment 2 bases; nucleotides outside the gene matches: 6. This CDR3 is CASSQGSGGRTYNEQFF. The CDR3 DNA reads as TGCGCCAGCAGCCAAGGTAGCGGGGGCCGAACCTACAATGAGCAGTTCTTC.

In its sample, this clone was seen a few times. This chain uses TRBV4-2 with TRBJ1-1; weak D call: TRBD1 (5 bases). Trimming left V 1 base short and J 1 base short, with 7 bases between. CDR3 length equals 14 residues. The germline CDR1 and CDR2 sequences are LGHNA and YNFKEQ. This CDR3 is CASSQAGQNTEAFF. DNA of the CDR3: TGTGCCAGCAGCCAAGCCGGACAGAACACTGAAGCTTTCTTT.

The chain combines TRBV11-2 with TRBJ2-3, with D possibly TRBD2 on 6 matching bases. Trimming removed 5 bases at V and 0 bases at J, with 9 bases between. Germline lookup yields CDR1 SGHAT and CDR2 FQNNGV. The CDR3 is 14 amino acids. Here the CDR3 DNA reads TGTGCCAGCAGCCCCGGGACTAGCACAGATACGCAGTATTTT. It yields the protein CASSPGTSTDTQYF. Together with reference TRBV11-2 and TRBJ2-3, the CDR3 gives the full variable domain: EAGVAQSPRYKIIEKRQSVAFWCNPISGHATLYWYQQILGQGPKLLIQFQNNGVVDDSQLPKDRFSAERLKGVDSTLKIQPAKLEDSAVYLCASSPGTSTDTQYFGPGTRLTVL.

DNA for the CDR3: TGCGCCAGCAGCTTGAGACTAGCGGCTAGCACAGATACGCAGTATTTT. It yields the protein CASSLRLAASTDTQYF. The rearrangement uses TRBV5-1 and TRBJ2-3; 9 nucleotides agree with TRBD2. This CDR3 has 16 residues. J lost 0 bases, V lost 1 base, and 3 bases had no gene match. Germline CDR1 is SGHRS and CDR2 is YFSETQ.

V and J are TRBV29-1 and TRBJ1-4; perhaps TRBD1 as D (6 bases). The CDR3 has 14 residues. V gave up 7 bases and J gave up 7 bases, with 19 bases separating them. Per the germline V gene, CDR1 is SQVTM and CDR2 is ANQGSEA. The CDR3 is CSAQKGGQSEKLFF. For the CDR3, the DNA is TGCAGCGCGCAAAAAGGGGGTCAGAGTGAAAAACTGTTTTTT.

In its sample, this clone was seen a few times. CDR3 region: CASSLAEQGNTGELFF. CDR3 nucleotides: TGCGCCAGCAGCTTGGCCGAACAGGGGAACACCGGGGAGCTGTTTTTT. This chain uses TRBV5-1 with TRBJ2-2, with D perhaps TRBD1 (6 bases). The ends were cut back, 0 bases at V and 1 base at J, with 10 bases in the middle. The CDR3 loop spans 16 amino acids. Germline lookup yields CDR1 SGHRS and CDR2 YFSETQ. Combining the CDR3 with reference TRBV5-1 and TRBJ2-2 gives the whole variable domain KAGVTQTPRYLIKTRGQQVTLSCSPISGHRSVSWYQQTPGQGLQFLFEYFSETQRNKGNFPGRFSGRQFSNSRSEMNVSTLELGDSALYLCASSLAEQGNTGELFFGEGSRLTVL.

The V gene is TRBV27, the J gene TRBJ1-1, with D uncertain. The CDR3 extends over 14 amino acids. The V gene's germline CDR1 is MNHEY and CDR2 SMNVEV (reference sequence). V was shortened by 1 base and J by 1 base, with 7 bases between the two germline ends. CDR3 sequence reads: CASSLWRENTEAFF. CDR3 DNA sequence: TGTGCCAGCAGTTTATGGAGAGAGAACACTGAAGCTTTCTTT.

The chain employs TRBV9 and TRBJ2-5; TRBD1 agrees at 10 bases. CDR3 size: 16 residues. The germline V gene encodes CDR1 SGDLS and CDR2 YYNGEE. The V gene end was trimmed by 3 bases and the J gene end by 2 bases; junction bases not matched to a gene: 7. Here the CDR3 DNA reads TGTGCCAGCAGCGACCTGGACAGGGGGGTACAAGAGACCCAGTACTTC. Translation: CASSDLDRGVQETQYF.

This clone has a single count. V and J are TRBV5-6 and TRBJ2-1; 7 bases fit TRBD1. The ends lost 3 bases at V and 15 bases at J; junction bases unmatched: 15. Per the germline V gene, CDR1 is SGHDT and CDR2 is YYEEEE. The CDR3 runs 14 residues. The chain's CDR3 is CASSWGNRGRSPFF. As DNA, the CDR3 is TGTGCCAGCAGCTGGGGAAACAGGGGTCGCTCTCCGTTCTTC.

The V and J genes are TRBV7-9 and TRBJ1-1; 7 bases agree with TRBD1. The germline V gene has CDR1 SEHNR and CDR2 FQNEAQ (reference sequence). The CDR3 runs to 16 residues. Germline trimming cut 8 bases from V and 1 base from J; bases unmatched to any gene: 13. CDR3 region: CASDAFRDSRNTEAFF. CDR3 nucleotides: TGTGCCAGCGACGCCTTCCGGGACAGCAGGAACACTGAAGCTTTCTTT.

This clone has just a few counts. The rearrangement uses TRBV7-2 and TRBJ1-1; a weak D match, TRBD1 (5 bases). CDR3 length: 14 amino acids. Trimming shortened V by 3 bases and J by 6 bases, and 14 bases separated the two germline ends. Germline V gene lookup returns CDR1 SGHTA and CDR2 FQGNSA. The CDR3 coding sequence is TGTGCCAGCAGCTTTGTACAGCTCAGGGCTGAAGCTTTCTTT. Translating gives CASSFVQLRAEAFF.

The CDR3 protein is CASSLRGGAGSAQYF. CDR3 nucleotides: TGTGCCAGCAGTTTAAGGGGCGGGGCGGGTTCGGCCCAGTACTTC. This chain links TRBV27 with TRBJ2-5, with D possibly TRBD2 on 6 matching bases. CDR1 and CDR2 from the germline V gene are MNHEY and SMNVEV (reference sequence). The V end lost 2 bases, the J end lost 9 bases, and 19 bases lay between the germline ends. CDR3 length equals 15 residues.

The gene calls are TRBV9 and TRBJ2-4; the D gene is possibly TRBD2 (5 bases). Trimming removed 4 bases at V and 8 bases at J, with 16 bases between. CDR3 length: 14 amino acids. CDR1 is SGDLS, CDR2 YYNGEE, per germline. The CDR3 nucleotides are TGTGCCAGCAGCCTTACCGGGATGAGGGACATTCAGTACTTC. As protein: CASSLTGMRDIQYF.